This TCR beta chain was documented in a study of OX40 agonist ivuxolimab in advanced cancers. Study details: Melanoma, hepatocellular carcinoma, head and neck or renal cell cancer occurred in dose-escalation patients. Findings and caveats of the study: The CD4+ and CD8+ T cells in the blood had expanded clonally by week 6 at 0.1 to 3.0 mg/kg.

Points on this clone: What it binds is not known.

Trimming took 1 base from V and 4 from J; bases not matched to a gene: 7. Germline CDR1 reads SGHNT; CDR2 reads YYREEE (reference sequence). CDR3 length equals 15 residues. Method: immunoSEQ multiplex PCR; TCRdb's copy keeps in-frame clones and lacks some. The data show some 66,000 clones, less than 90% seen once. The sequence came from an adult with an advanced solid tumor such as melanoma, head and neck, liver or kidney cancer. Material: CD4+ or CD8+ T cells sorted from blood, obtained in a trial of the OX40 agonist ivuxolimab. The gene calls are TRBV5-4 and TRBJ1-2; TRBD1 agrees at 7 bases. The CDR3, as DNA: TGTGCCAGCAGCTTGCCCCGGGACAGCTTCTATGGCTACACCTTC. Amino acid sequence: CASSLPRDSFYGYTF.